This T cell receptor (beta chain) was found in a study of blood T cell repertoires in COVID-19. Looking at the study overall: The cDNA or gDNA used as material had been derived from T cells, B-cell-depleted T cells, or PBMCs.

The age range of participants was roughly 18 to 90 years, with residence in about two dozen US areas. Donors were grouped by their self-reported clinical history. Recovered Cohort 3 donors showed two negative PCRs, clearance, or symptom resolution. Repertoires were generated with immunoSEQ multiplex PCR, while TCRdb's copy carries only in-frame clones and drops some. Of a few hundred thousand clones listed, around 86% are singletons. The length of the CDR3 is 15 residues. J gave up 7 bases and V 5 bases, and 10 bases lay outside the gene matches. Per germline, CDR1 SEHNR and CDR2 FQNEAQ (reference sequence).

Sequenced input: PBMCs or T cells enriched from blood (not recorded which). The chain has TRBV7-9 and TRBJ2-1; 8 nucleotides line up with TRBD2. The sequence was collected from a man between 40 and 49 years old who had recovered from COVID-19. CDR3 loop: CASSLREGNGNEQFF. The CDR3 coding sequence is TGTGCCAGCAGCCTTCGGGAGGGCAATGGGAATGAGCAGTTCTTC.